Listed here is a single T cell receptor beta chain. What it binds is not known. This entry is derived from a study of graft-versus-host responses after intestinal transplantation. About the research overall: All recipients were transplanted with multivisceral, liver-intestinal, or isolated intestinal grafts. Uniformly, recipients were administered anti-thymocyte globulin induction with subsequent tacrolimus and steroids for three to four years. Study-wide results and limits: Early after transplant, HvG declines were associated with peak levels of circulating GvH clones.

Some clones are missing from TCRdb's copy, which holds only in-frame ones; the method was immunoSEQ multiplex PCR. The data show approximately 97,000 clones, around 90% seen once. The V gene's germline CDR1 is SGDLS and CDR2 YYNGEE. The ends were cut back, 3 bases at V and 1 base at J, with 10 bases in the middle. The CDR3 loop spans 14 amino acids. V gene TRBV9 combines with J gene TRBJ1-1; D unresolved. The clonotype originates from a human donor who was the organ donor for an intestinal transplant. Specimen: unstimulated CD8+ T cells sorted from spleen or lymph node cells, collected before transplant. This CDR3 reads CASSGGARNTEAFF. DNA of the CDR3: TGTGCCAGCAGCGGCGGTGCAAGGAACACTGAAGCTTTCTTT.